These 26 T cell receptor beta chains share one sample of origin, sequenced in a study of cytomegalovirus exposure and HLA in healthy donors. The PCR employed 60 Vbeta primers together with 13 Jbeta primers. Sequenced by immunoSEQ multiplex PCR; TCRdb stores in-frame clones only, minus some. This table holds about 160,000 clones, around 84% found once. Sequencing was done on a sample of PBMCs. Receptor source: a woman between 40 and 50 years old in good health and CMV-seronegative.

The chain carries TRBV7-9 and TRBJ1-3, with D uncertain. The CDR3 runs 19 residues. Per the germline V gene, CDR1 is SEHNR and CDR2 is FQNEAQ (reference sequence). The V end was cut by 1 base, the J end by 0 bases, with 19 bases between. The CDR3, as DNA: TGTGCCAGCAGCTTAGACAGCACCCTTGCCCTTTTCTCTGGAAACACCATATATTTT. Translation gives CASSLDSTLALFSGNTIYF.

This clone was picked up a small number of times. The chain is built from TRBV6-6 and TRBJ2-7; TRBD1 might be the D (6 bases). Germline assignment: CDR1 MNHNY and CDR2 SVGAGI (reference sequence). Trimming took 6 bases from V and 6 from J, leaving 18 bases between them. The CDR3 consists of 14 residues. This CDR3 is CASRQQGSSVEQYF. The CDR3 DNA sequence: TGTGCCAGCAGGCAACAGGGTAGCTCGGTCGAGCAGTACTTC.

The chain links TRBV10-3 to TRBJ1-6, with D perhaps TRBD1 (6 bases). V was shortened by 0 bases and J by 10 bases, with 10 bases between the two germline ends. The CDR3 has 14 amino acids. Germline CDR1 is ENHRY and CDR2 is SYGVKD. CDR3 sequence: CAISESFGGSPLHF. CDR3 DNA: TGTGCCATCAGTGAGTCGTTTGGGGGCTCACCCCTCCACTTT.

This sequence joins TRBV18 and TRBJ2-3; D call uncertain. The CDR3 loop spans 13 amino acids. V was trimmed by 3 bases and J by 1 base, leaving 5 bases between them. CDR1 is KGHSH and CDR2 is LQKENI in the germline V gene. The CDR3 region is CASSPPGTDTQYF. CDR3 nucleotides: TGTGCCAGCTCACCTCCGGGCACAGATACGCAGTATTTT.

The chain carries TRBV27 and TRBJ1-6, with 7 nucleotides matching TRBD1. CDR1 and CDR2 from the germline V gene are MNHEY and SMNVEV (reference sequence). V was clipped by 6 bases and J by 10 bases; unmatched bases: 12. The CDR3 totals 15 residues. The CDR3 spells CASSVTDRVGSPLHF. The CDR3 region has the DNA TGTGCCAGCAGCGTCACCGACAGGGTCGGGTCACCCCTCCACTTT.

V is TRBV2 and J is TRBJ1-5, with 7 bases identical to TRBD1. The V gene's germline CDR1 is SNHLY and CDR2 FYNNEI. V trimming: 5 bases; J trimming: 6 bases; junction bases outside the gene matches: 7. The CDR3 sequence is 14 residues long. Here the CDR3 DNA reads TGTGCCAGCAGTCGAGACAGGGACATTCAGCCCCAGCATTTT. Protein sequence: CASSRDRDIQPQHF.

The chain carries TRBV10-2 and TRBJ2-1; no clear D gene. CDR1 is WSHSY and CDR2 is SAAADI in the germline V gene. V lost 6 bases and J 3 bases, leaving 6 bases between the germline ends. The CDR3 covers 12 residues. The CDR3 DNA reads TGCGCCAGCAGGGCAGACTACAATGAGCAGTTCTTC. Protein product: CASRADYNEQFF.

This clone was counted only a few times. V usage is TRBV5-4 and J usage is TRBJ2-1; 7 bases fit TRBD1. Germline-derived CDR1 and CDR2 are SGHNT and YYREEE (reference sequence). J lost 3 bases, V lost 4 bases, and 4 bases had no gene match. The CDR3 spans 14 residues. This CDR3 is CASSPRDSYNEQFF. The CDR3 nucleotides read TGTGCCAGCAGCCCCCGGGACAGCTACAATGAGCAGTTCTTC.

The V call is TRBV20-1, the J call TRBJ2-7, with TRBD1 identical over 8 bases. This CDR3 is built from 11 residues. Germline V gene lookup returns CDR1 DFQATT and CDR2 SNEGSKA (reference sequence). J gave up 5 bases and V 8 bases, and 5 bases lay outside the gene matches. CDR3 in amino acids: CSPGGSNEQYF. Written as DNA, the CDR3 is TGCAGTCCAGGGGGCAGTAACGAGCAGTACTTC.

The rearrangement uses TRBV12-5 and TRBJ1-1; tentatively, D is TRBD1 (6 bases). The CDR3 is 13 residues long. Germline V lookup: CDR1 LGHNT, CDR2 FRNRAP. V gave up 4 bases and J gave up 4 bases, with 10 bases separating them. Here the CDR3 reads CASGSPGATEAFF. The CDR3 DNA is TGTGCTAGTGGTTCCCCAGGGGCCACTGAAGCTTTCTTT.

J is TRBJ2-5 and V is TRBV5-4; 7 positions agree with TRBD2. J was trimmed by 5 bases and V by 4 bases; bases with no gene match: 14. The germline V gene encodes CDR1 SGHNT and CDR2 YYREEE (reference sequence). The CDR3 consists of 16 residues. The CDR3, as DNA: TGTGCCAGCAGCCCCTGGACTAGAGGTAGTCTCGAGACCCAGTACTTC. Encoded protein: CASSPWTRGSLETQYF.

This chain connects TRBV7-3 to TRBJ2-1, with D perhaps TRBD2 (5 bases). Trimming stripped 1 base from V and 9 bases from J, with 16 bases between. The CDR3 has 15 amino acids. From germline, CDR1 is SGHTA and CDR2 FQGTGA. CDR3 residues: CASSLSTPVGSEQFF. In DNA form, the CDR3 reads TGTGCCAGCAGCTTAAGTACCCCTGTAGGGAGTGAGCAGTTCTTC.

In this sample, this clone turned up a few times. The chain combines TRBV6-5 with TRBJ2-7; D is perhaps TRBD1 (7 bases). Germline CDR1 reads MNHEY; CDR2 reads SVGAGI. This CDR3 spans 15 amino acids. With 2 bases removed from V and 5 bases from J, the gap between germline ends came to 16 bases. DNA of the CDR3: TGTGCCAGCAGTTACACCCGACAGGGCGGGAACGAGCAGTACTTC. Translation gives CASSYTRQGGNEQYF.

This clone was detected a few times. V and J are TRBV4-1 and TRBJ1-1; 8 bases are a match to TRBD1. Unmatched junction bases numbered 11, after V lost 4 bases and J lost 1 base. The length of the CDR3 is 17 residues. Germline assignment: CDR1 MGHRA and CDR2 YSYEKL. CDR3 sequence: CASSLSWVRGPNTEAFF. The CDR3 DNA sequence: TGCGCCAGCAGCCTGAGTTGGGTCAGGGGGCCGAACACTGAAGCTTTCTTT.

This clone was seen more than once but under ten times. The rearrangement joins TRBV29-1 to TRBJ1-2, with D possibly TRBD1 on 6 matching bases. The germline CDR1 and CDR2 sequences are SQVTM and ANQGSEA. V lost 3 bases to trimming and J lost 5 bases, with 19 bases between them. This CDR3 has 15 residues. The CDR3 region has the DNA TGCAGCGTTGAGAGGGGTCAGGGGCGTTGGTATGGCTACACCTTC. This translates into CSVERGQGRWYGYTF. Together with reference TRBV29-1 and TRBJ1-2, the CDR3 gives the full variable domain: SAVISQKPSRDICQRGTSLTIQCQVDSQVTMMFWYRQQPGQSLTLIATANQGSEATYESGFVIDKFPISRPNLTFSTLTVSNMSPEDSSIYLCSVERGQGRWYGYTFGSGTRLTVV.

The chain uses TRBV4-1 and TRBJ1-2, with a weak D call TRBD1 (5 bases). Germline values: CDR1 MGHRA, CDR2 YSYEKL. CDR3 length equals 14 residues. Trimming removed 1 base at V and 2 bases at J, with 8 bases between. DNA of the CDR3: TGCGCCAGCAGCCAAGGCGACAGCAACTATGGCTACACCTTC. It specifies CASSQGDSNYGYTF.

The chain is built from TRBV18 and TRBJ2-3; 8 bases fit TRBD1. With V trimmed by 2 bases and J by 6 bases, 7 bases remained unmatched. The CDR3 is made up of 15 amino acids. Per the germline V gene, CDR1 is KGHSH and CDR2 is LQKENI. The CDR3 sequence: CASSPLQGASDTQYF. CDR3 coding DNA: TGTGCCAGCTCACCATTGCAGGGGGCGTCGGATACGCAGTATTTT. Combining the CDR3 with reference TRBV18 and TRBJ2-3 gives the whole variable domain NAGVMQNPRHLVRRRGQEARLRCSPMKGHSHVYWYRQLPEEGLKFMVYLQKENIIDESGMPKERFSAEFPKEGPSILRIQQVVRGDSAAYFCASSPLQGASDTQYFGPGTRLTVL.

The CDR3 region is CASSWGVRQRDEQFF. The CDR3 bases are TGTGCCAGCAGCTGGGGCGTCCGGCAGCGAGATGAGCAGTTCTTC. This rearrangement joins TRBV7-8 to TRBJ2-1; a weak D match, TRBD1 (5 bases). The CDR3 contains 15 residues. The germline V gene encodes CDR1 SGHVS and CDR2 FQNEAQ. Trimming cost V 4 bases and J 8 bases, with 18 bases left between them.

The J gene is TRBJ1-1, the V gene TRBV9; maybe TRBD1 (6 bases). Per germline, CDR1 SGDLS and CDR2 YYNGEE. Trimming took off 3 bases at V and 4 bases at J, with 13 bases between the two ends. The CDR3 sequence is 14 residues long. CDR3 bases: TGTGCCAGCAGCGCGATGACAGGCCGCACTGAAGCTTTCTTT. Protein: CASSAMTGRTEAFF. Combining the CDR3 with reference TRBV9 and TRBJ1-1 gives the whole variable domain DSGVTQTPKHLITATGQRVTLRCSPRSGDLSVYWYQQSLDQGLQFLIQYYNGEERAKGNILERFSAQQFPDLHSELNLSSLELGDSALYFCASSAMTGRTEAFFGQGTRLTVV.

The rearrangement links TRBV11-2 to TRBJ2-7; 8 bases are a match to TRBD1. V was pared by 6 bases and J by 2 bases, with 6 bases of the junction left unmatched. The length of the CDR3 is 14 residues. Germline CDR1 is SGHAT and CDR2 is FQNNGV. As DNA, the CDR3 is TGTGCCAGCAGTCGGGACAGGACAACCTACGAGCAGTACTTC. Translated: CASSRDRTTYEQYF.

CDR3 loop: CASSVDWGYEQYF. Written as DNA, the CDR3 is TGTGCCAGCAGCGTGGACTGGGGCTACGAGCAGTACTTC. This chain links TRBV7-2 with TRBJ2-7, with D maybe TRBD2 (5 bases). The V and J ends lost 5 bases and 3 bases respectively, with 11 bases between them. CDR3 length equals 13 residues. CDR1 is SGHTA and CDR2 is FQGNSA in the germline V gene.

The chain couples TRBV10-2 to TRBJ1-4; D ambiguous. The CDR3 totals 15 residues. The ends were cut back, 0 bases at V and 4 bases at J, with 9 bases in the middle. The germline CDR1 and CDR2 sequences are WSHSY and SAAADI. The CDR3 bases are TGCGCCAGCAGTGAGTCGCTGCAGTATAATGAAAAACTGTTTTTT. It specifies CASSESLQYNEKLFF.

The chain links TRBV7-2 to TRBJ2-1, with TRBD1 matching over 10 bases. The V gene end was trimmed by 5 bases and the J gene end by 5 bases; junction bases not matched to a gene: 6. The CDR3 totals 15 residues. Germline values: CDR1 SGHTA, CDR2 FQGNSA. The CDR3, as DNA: TGTGCCAGCAGCCGTCGGACAGGGGGGAACAATGAGCAGTTCTTC. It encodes CASSRRTGGNNEQFF.

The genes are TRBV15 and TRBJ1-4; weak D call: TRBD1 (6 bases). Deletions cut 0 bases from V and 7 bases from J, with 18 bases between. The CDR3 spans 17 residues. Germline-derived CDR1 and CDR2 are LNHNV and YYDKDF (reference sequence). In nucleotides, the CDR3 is TGTGCCACCAGCAGAGAGCCGGGGGGCCGGATGGGTGAAAAACTGTTTTTT. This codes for CATSREPGGRMGEKLFF. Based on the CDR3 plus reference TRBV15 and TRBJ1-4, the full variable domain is DAMVIQNPRYQVTQFGKPVTLSCSQTLNHNVMYWYQQKSSQAPKLLFHYYDKDFNNEADTPDNFQSRRPNTSFCFLDIRSPGLGDTAMYLCATSREPGGRMGEKLFFGSGTQLSVL.

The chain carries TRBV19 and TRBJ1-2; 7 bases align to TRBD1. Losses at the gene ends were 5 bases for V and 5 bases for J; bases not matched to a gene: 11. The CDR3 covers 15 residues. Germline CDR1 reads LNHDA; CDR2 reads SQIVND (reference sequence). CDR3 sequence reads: CASSPTGASLYGYTF. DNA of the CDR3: TGTGCCAGTAGTCCAACAGGGGCCAGCCTTTATGGCTACACCTTC.

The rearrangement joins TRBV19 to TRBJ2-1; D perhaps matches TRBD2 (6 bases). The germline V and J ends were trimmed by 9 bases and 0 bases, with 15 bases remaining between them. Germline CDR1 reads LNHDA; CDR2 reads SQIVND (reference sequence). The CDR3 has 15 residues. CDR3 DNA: TGTGCCAGCACCGGGGACTCGAGCTCCTACAATGAGCAGTTCTTC. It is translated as CASTGDSSSYNEQFF.